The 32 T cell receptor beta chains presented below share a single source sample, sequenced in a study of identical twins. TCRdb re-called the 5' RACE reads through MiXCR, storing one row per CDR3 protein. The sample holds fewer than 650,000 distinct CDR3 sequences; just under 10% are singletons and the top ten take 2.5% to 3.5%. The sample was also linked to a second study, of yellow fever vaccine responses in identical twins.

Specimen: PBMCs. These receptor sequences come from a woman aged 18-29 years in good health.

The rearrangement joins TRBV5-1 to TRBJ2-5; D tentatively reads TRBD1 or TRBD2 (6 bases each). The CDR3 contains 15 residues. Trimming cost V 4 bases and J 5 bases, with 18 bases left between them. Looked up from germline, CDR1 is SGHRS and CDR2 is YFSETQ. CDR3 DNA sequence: TGCGCCAGCAGCCCCACCGGGGGCTATGGGGAGACCCAGTACTTC. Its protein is CASSPTGGYGETQYF.

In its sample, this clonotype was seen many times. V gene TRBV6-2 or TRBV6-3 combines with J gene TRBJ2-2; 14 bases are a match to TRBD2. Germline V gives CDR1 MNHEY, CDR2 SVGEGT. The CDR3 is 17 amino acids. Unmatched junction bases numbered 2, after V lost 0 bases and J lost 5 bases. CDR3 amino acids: CASSYSGLAGVTGELFF. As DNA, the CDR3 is TGTGCCAGCAGTTACTCGGGACTAGCGGGAGTAACCGGGGAGCTGTTTTTT.

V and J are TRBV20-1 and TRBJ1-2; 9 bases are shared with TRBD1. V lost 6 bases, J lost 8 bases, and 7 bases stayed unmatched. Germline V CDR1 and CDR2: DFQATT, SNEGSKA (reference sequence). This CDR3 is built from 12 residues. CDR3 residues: CSAWGQGNGYTF. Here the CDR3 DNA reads TGCAGTGCGTGGGGACAGGGAAACGGCTACACCTTC.

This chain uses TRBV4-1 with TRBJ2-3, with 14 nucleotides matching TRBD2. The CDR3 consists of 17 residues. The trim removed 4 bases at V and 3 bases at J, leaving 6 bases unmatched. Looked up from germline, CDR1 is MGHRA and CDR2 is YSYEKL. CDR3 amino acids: CASSRTGTSGRTDTQYF. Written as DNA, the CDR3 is TGCGCCAGCAGCCGTACCGGGACTAGCGGGAGAACAGATACGCAGTATTTT.

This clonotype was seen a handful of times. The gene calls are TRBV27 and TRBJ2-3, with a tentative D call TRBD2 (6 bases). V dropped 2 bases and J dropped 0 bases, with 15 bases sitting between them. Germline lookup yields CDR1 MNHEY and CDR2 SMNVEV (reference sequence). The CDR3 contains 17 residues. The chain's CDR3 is CASSLDFGGVSTDTQYF. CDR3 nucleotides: TGTGCCAGCAGTTTAGATTTCGGGGGAGTCAGCACAGATACGCAGTATTTT.

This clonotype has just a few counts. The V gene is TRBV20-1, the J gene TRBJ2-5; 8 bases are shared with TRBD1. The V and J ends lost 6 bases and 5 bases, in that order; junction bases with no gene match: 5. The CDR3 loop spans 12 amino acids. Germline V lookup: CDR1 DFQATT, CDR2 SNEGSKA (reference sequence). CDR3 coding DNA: TGCAGTGCGAGGACAGGGTGGGAGACCCAGTACTTC. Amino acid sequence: CSARTGWETQYF.

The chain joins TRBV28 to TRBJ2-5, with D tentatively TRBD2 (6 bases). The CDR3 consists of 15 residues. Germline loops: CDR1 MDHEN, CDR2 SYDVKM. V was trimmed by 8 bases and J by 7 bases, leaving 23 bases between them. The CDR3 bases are TGTGCCAGCCTCTCCTCCAGCGGGTACTCGTGGACCCAGTACTTC. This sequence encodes CASLSSSGYSWTQYF. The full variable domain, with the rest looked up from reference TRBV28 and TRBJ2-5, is DVKVTQSSRYLVKRTGEKVFLECVQDMDHENMFWYRQDPGLGLRLIYFSYDVKMKEKGDIPEGYSVSREKKERFSLILESASTNQTSMYLCASLSSSGYSWTQYFGPGTRLLVL.

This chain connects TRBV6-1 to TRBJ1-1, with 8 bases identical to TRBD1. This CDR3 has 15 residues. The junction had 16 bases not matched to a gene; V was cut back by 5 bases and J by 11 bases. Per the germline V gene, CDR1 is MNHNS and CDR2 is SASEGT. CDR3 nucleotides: TGTGCCAGCAGTAGTACGACAGGGGTCCCCTCTCGTGCTTTCTTT. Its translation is CASSSTTGVPSRAFF.

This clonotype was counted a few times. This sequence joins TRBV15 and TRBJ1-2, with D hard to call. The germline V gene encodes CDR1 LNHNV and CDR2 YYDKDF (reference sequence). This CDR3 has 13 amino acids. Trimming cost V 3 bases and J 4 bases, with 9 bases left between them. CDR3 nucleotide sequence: TGTGCCACCAGCAGCAATGCAGCCTATGGCTACACCTTC. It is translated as CATSSNAAYGYTF. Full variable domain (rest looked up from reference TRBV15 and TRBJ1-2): DAMVIQNPRYQVTQFGKPVTLSCSQTLNHNVMYWYQQKSSQAPKLLFHYYDKDFNNEADTPDNFQSRRPNTSFCFLDIRSPGLGDTAMYLCATSSNAAYGYTFGSGTRLTVV.

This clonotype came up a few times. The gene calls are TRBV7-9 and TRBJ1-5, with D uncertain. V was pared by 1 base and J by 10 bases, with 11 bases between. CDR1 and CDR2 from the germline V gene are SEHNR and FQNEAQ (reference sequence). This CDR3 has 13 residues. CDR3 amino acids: CASSLDGIDPQHF. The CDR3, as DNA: TGTGCCAGCAGCTTAGACGGGATAGATCCCCAGCATTTT. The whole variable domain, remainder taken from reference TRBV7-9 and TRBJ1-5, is DTGVSQNPRHKITKRGQNVTFRCDPISEHNRLYWYRQTLGQGPEFLTYFQNEAQLEKSRLLSDRFSAERPKGSFSTLEIQRTEQGDSAMYLCASSLDGIDPQHFGDGTRLSIL.

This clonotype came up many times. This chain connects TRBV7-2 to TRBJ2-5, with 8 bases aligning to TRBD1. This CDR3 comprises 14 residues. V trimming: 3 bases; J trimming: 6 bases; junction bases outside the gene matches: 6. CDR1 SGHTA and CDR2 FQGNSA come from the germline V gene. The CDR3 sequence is CASSFRTGSKTQYF. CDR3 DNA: TGTGCCAGCAGCTTTAGGACAGGGTCAAAGACCCAGTACTTC.

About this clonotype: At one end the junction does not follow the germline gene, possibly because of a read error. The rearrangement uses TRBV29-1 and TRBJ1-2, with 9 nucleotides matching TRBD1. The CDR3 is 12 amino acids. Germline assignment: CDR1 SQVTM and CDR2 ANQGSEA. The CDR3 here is CSVDTGGYSYTF. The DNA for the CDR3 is TGCAGCGTTGACACAGGGGGCTATAGCTACACCTTC.

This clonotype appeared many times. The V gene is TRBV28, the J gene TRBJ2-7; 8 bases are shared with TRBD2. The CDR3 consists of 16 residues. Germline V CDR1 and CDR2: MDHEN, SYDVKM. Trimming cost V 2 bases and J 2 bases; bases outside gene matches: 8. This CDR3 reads CASSLKTSGPAYEQYF. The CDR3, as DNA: TGTGCCAGCAGTTTAAAAACTAGCGGTCCCGCCTACGAGCAGTACTTC.

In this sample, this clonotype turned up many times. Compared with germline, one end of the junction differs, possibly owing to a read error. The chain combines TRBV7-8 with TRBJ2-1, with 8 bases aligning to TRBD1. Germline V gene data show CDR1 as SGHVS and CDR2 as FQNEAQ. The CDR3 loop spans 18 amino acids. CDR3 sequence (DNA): TGTGCCAGCAGCCCAAGCCCCAGAGCAGGGGGCGCCTATAATGAGCAGTTCTTC. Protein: CASSPSPRAGGAYNEQFF.

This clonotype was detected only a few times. This chain's CDR3 is CASSQGLGAGNSYEQYF. CDR3 bases: TGTGCCAGCAGCCAAGGACTTGGGGCGGGAAACTCCTACGAGCAGTACTTC. V usage is TRBV3-1 and J usage is TRBJ2-7, with TRBD2 as a possible D gene (6 bases). This CDR3 region has 17 residues. Trimming took 1 base from V and 0 from J, leaving 16 bases between them. Germline V gene data show CDR1 as LGHDT and CDR2 as YNNKEL (reference sequence).

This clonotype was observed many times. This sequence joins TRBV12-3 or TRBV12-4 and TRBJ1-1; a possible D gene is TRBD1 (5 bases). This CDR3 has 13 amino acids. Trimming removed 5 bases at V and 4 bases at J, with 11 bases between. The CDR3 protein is CASSHGGFTEAFF. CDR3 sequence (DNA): TGTGCCAGCAGTCATGGGGGGTTCACTGAAGCTTTCTTT.

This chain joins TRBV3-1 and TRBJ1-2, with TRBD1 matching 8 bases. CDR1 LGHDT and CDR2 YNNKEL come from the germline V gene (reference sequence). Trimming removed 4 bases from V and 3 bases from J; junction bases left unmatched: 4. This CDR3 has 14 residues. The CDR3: CASSPDRGDYGYTF. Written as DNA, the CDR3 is TGTGCCAGCAGCCCAGACAGGGGCGACTATGGCTACACCTTC.

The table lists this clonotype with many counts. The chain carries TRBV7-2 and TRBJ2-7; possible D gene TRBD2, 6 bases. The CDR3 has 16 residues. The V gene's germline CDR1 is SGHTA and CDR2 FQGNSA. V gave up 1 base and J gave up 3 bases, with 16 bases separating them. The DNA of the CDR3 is TGTGCCAGCAGCTTAGATCGTGGGCGGGATGGCTACGAGCAGTACTTC. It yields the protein CASSLDRGRDGYEQYF.

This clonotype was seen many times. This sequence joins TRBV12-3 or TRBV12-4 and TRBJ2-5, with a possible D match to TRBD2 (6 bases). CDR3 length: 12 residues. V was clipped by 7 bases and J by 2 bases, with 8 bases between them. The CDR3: CASNRGQETQYF. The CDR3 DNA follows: TGTGCCAGCAACCGGGGGCAAGAGACCCAGTACTTC.

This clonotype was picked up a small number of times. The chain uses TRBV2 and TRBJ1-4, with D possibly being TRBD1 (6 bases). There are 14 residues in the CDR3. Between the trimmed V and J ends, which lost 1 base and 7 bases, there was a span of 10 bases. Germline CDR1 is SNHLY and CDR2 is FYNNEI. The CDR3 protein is CASSEGTAAEKLFF. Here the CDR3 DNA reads TGTGCCAGCAGTGAAGGGACAGCCGCTGAAAAACTGTTTTTT.

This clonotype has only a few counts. The CDR3 DNA reads TGTGCCAGCAGTTTACACTTAAGCAATCAGCCCCAGCATTTT. Protein: CASSLHLSNQPQHF. The chain recombines TRBV27 with TRBJ1-5; D gene unclear. Deletions cut 2 bases from V and 1 base from J, with 6 bases between. This CDR3 contains 14 residues. Germline V lookup: CDR1 MNHEY, CDR2 SMNVEV (reference sequence).

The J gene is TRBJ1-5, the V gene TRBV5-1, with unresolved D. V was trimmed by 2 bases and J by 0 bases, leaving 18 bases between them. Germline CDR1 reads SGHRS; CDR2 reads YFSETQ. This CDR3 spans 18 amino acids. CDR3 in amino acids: CASSLFGLWQNSNQPQHF. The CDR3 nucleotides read TGCGCCAGCAGCTTATTTGGGTTGTGGCAGAATAGCAATCAGCCCCAGCATTTT. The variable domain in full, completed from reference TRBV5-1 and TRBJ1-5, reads KAGVTQTPRYLIKTRGQQVTLSCSPISGHRSVSWYQQTPGQGLQFLFEYFSETQRNKGNFPGRFSGRQFSNSRSEMNVSTLELGDSALYLCASSLFGLWQNSNQPQHFGDGTRLSIL.

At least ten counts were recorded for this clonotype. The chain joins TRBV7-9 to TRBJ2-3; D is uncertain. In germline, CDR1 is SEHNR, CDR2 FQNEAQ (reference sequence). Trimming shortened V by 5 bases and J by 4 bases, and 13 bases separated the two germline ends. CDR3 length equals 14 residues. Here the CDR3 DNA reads TGTGCCAGCAGCCCTGACCCGGGCCCAGATACGCAGTATTTT. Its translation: CASSPDPGPDTQYF.

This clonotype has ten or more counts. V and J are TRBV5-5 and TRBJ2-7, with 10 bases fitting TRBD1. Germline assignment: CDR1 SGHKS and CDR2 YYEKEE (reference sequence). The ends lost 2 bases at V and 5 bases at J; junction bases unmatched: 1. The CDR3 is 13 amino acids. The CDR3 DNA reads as TGTGCCAGCAGCTTCGGACAGGGGGACGAGCAGTACTTC. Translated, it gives CASSFGQGDEQYF.

CDR3 nucleotides: TGTGCCAGCAGTCCCACGAGCTCTGGGGCCAACGTCCTGACTTTC. Its translation: CASSPTSSGANVLTF. The rearrangement links TRBV6-2 or TRBV6-3 to TRBJ2-6; no reliable D call. V was cut by 5 bases and J by 0 bases, with 8 bases left in between. Per germline, CDR1 MNHEY and CDR2 SVGEGT. This CDR3 has 15 amino acids.

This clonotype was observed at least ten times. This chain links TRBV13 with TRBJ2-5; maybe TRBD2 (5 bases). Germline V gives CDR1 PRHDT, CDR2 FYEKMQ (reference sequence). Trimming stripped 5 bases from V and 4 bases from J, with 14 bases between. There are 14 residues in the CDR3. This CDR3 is CASSPRSGGETQYF. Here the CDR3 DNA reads TGTGCCAGCAGCCCCCGGAGTGGAGGAGAGACCCAGTACTTC.

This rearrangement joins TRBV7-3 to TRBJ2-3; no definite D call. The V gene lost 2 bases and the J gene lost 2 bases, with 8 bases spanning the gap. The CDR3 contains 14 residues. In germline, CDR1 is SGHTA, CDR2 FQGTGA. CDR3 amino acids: CASSLGVYTDTQYF. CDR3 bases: TGTGCCAGCAGCTTAGGGGTCTACACAGATACGCAGTATTTT.

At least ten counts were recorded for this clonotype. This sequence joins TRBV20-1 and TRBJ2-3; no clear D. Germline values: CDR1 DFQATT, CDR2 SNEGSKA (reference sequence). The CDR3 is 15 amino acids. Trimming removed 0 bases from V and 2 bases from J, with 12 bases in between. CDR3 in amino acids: CSARDRRSLTDTQYF. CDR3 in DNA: TGCAGTGCTAGAGATCGGCGCTCTCTCACAGATACGCAGTATTTT.

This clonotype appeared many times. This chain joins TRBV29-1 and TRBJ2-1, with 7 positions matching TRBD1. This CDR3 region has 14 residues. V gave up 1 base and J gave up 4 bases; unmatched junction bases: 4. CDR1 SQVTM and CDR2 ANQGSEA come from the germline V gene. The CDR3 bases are TGCAGCGTTGAAGGGTGGACAGGTTACAATGAGCAGTTCTTC. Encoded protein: CSVEGWTGYNEQFF.

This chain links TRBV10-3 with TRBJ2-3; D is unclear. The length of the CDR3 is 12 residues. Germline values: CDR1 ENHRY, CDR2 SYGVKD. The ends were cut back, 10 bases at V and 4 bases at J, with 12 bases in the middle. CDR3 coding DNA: TGTGCCACCAGAAGACCCGCAGATACGCAGTATTTT. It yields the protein CATRRPADTQYF.

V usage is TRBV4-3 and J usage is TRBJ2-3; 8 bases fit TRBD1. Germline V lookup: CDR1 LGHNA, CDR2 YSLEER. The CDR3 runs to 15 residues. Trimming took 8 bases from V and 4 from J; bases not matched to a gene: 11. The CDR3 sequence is CASSWGDRGPDTQYF. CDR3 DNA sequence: TGCGCCAGCTCGTGGGGAGACAGGGGCCCAGATACGCAGTATTTT.

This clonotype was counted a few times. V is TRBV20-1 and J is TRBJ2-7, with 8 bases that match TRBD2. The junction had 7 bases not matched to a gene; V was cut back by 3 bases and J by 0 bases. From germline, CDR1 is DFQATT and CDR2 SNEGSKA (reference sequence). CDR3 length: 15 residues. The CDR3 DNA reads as TGCAGTGCTAGTGATCTAGCGGGTAGCTCCTACGAGCAGTACTTC. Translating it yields CSASDLAGSSYEQYF.